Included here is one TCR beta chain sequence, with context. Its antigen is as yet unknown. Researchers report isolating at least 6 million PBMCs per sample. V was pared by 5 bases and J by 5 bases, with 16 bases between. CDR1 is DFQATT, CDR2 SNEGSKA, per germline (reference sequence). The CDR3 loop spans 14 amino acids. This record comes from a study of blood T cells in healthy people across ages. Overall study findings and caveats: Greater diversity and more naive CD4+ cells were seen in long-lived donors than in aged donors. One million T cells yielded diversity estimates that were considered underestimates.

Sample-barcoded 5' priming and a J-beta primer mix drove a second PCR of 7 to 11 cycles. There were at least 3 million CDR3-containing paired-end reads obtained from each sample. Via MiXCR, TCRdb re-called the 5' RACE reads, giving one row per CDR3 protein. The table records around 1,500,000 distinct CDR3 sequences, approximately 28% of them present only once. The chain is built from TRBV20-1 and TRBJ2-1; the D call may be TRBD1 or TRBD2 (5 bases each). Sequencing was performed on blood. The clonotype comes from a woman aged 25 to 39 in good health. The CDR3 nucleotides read TGCAGTGCTGGGGCCCCCGGGGTCCACAATGAGCAGTTCTTC. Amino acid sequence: CSAGAPGVHNEQFF.